Following are 2 T cell receptor beta chains from one sample sequenced in a study of cytomegalovirus exposure and HLA in healthy donors. Use of 60 Vbeta and 13 Jbeta primers characterized the PCR. Profiling relied on immunoSEQ multiplex PCR, and the TCRdb table lists in-frame clones only, not all of them. The sample holds about 88,000 clones. Sequences were obtained from PBMCs. These receptors all come from a girl aged 10 to 17 in good health and CMV-seropositive.

The V and J genes are TRBV4-3 and TRBJ2-3; D remains unclear. With 1 base removed from V and 6 bases from J, the gap between germline ends came to 11 bases. Germline lookup yields CDR1 LGHNA and CDR2 YSLEER. The CDR3 is 14 amino acids. CDR3 sequence (DNA): TGCGCCAGCAGCCAAGGATCGGAGTCGGATACGCAGTATTTT. This encodes CASSQGSESDTQYF.

The rearrangement joins TRBV29-1 to TRBJ2-5, with 15 bases aligning to TRBD2. Germline V gives CDR1 SQVTM, CDR2 ANQGSEA. The CDR3 consists of 16 residues. V was clipped by 7 bases and J by 4 bases; unmatched bases: 10. The CDR3 DNA is TGCAGCGGGGGACTAGCGGGGGGTTTCGGTTTAGAGACCCAGTACTTC. It encodes CSGGLAGGFGLETQYF.